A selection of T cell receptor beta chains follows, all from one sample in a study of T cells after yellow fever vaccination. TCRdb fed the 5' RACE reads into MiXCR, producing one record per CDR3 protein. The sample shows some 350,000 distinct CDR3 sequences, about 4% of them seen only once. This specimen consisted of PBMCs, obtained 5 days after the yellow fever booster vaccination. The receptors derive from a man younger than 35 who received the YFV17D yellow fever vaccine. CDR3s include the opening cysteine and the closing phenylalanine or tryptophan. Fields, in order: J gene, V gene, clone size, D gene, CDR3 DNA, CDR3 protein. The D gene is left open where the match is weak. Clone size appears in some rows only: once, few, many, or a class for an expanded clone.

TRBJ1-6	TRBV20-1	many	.	TGCAGTGCTAGAGTTCAACAGGGTGTTGGTTCACCCCTCCACTTT	CSARVQQGVGSPLHF
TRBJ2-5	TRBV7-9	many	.	TGTGCCAGCAGGTCAATAGGGACCCAGTACTTC	CASRSIGTQYF
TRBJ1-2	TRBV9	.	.	TGTGCCAGCAGCGTACAGGTTTCGAGTGGCTACACCTTC	CASSVQVSSGYTF
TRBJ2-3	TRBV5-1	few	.	TGCGCCAGCAGAGAACGACAGTACACAGATACGCAGTATTTT	CASRERQYTDTQYF
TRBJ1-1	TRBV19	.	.	TGTGCCAGTAGGGGGGAGTTGAACACTGAAGCTTTCTTT	CASRGELNTEAFF
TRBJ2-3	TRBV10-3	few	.	TGTGCCATCAGTGAGAGGCCCACAGATATGCAGTATTTT	CAISERPTDMQYF
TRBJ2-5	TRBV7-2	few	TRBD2	TGTGCCAGCAGCTTAATCCCTAGCGGGGTAAAGACCCAGTACTTC	CASSLIPSGVKTQYF
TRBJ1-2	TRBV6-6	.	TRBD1	TGTGCCAGCAGTTACTACCGTTTGACAGGGAGGAACTATGGCTACACCTTC	CASSYYRLTGRNYGYTF
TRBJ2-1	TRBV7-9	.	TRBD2	TGTGCCAGCAGCTTGCTAGCGGGGGGGCATGGAAATGAGCAGTTCTTC	CASSLLAGGHGNEQFF
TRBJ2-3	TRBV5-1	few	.	TGCGCCAGCAGCTTGGTGGCGGGACCTGGAGATACGCAGTATTTT	CASSLVAGPGDTQYF
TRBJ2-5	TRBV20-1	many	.	TGCAGTGAATCCTCGGGGCCCCAAGAGACCCAGTACTTC	CSESSGPQETQYF
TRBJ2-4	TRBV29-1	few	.	TGCAGCGTTGAAGGCCCAGACCGTGGGGGTTACATTCAGTACTTC	CSVEGPDRGGYIQYF
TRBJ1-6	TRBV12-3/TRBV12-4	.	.	TGTGCCAGCAGTTTAGTGACCGATTCACCCCTCCACTTT	CASSLVTDSPLHF
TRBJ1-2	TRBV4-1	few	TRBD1	TGCGCCAGCAGCCAAGAAGACAGGGCGGATGGCTACACCTTC	CASSQEDRADGYTF
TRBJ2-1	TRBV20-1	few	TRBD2	TGCAGTGCTAGGCCCGGACTAGCGGGTGAGTTCTCCTACAATGAGCAGTTCTTC	CSARPGLAGEFSYNEQFF
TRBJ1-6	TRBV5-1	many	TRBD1	TGCGCCAGCAACCCCACCGGGACAGACAATTCACCCCTCCACTTT	CASNPTGTDNSPLHF
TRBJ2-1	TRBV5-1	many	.	TGCGCCAGCAGCTTGGGGACGGGGCGGGCGCGTGAGCAGTTCTTC	CASSLGTGRAREQFF
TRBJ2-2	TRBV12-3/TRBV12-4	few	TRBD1	TGTGCCAGCAGACGGACAGGGCGAGCCGGGGAGCTGTTTTTT	CASRRTGRAGELFF
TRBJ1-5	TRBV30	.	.	TGTGCCTGGAGTGTACCGGGGGCCCAGCCCCAGCATTTT	CAWSVPGAQPQHF
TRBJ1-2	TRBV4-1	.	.	TGCGCCAGCAGCGACGGACTGCAGTTAGCTAACTATGGCTACACCTTC	CASSDGLQLANYGYTF
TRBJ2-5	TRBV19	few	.	TGTGCCACCTCAGCTAGGGTTCAGGAGACCCAGTACTTC	CATSARVQETQYF
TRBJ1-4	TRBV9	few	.	TGTGCCAGCAGCTCCACCGATCGGGGGGATGATGAAAAACTGTTTTTT	CASSSTDRGDDEKLFF
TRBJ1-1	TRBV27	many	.	TGTGCCAGCAGTTTACAGGGTATTACTGAAGCTTTCTTT	CASSLQGITEAFF
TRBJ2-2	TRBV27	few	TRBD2	TGTGCCAGCAGACTAGCGGGGGTTGGGGAGCTGTTTTTT	CASRLAGVGELFF
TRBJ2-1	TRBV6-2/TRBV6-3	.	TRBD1	TGTGCCATCCTGACAGGGGGCTACAATGAGCAGTTCTTC	CAILTGGYNEQFF
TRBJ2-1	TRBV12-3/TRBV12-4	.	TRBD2	TGTGCCAGCAGCCTCACTAGCGGGGGGGCCAATGAGCAGTTCTTC	CASSLTSGGANEQFF
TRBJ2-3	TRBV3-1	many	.	TGTGCCAGCAGTTACCCCGGCGGCACAGATACGCAGTATTTT	CASSYPGGTDTQYF
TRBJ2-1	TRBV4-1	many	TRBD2	TGCGCCAGCAGCCCCATACTAGCGAAGACCTACAATGAGCAGTTCTTC	CASSPILAKTYNEQFF
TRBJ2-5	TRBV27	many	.	TGTGCCAGCAGGGGGGGGGCCCAAGAGACCCAGTACTTC	CASRGGAQETQYF
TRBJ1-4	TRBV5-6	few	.	TGTGCCAGCAGCTTCGGTGCCTATGAAAAACTGTTTTTT	CASSFGAYEKLFF
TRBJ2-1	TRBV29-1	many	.	TGCAGCGTTGAGGGCAATTACAATGAGCAGTTCTTC	CSVEGNYNEQFF